Presented here are 23 T cell receptor beta chains from one specimen sequenced in a study of CD4 T cells in relation to SARS-CoV-2 and coronaviruses (dated by TCRdb to the early 2020s). CD4+ T cells from unexposed donors were collected before the COVID-19 pandemic (2011-2018). Libraries were prepared through the immunoSEQ multiplex PCR assay. TCRdb's version of the immuneACCESS table is confined to in-frame rearrangements and falls short of the full clone set. An unresolved V gene accounts for under half of the shortfall where checked; the remainder is of unknown origin. The sample table shows about 59,000 clones, and roughly 90% are seen once. Of the sample, around 1.5% is held by the ten largest clones. Sequenced sample: memory CD4+ T cells from PBMCs. The sample's cell subset or site, from its label and the paper: memory (non-naive) CD4+ T cells. These receptors were obtained from a human donor in good health.

This clone was counted once. The chain has TRBV27 and TRBJ2-1; D may be TRBD1 (6 bases). Germline V gene lookup returns CDR1 MNHEY and CDR2 SMNVEV (reference sequence). The CDR3 length is 15 residues. The ends were cut back, 6 bases at V and 8 bases at J, with 20 bases in the middle. The CDR3 region has the DNA TGTGCCAGCAGCAGCACATCCTTAGGGGGAGATGAGCAGTTCTTC. Its translation: CASSSTSLGGDEQFF.

In its sample, this clone was seen a few times. The chain uses TRBV27 and TRBJ1-2; D gene unclear. V was shortened by 3 bases and J by 7 bases, with 15 bases between the two germline ends. The V gene's germline CDR1 is MNHEY and CDR2 SMNVEV (reference sequence). The length of the CDR3 is 14 residues. CDR3 DNA sequence: TGTGCCAGCAGTTTGAGTGTCGGGAGCCGTGGCTACACCTTC. It yields the protein CASSLSVGSRGYTF.

The chain recombines TRBV19 with TRBJ2-3; 10 nucleotides line up with TRBD2. Germline V gene lookup returns CDR1 LNHDA and CDR2 SQIVND (reference sequence). V lost 5 bases, J lost 7 bases, and 6 bases stayed unmatched. CDR3 length: 14 amino acids. The CDR3 DNA sequence: TGTGCCAGTAGTCCTAGCGGGAGTTCAAATACGCAGTATTTT. It codes for CASSPSGSSNTQYF.

The chain is built from TRBV6-1 and TRBJ2-2, with D perhaps given as TRBD1 or TRBD2 (5 bases each). The V gene lost 3 bases and the J gene lost 3 bases, with 11 bases spanning the gap. The germline gives CDR1 MNHNS, CDR2 SASEGT. The CDR3 has 15 amino acids. DNA of the CDR3: TGTGCCAGCAGTGAGGGACGAATGTACACCGGGGAGCTGTTTTTT. It yields the protein CASSEGRMYTGELFF.

The chain carries TRBV5-6 and TRBJ2-7, with 12 bases aligning to TRBD2. The length of the CDR3 is 15 residues. Per germline, CDR1 SGHDT and CDR2 YYEEEE. Trimming removed 5 bases from V and 2 bases from J; junction bases left unmatched: 5. The DNA for the CDR3 is TGTGCCAGCAGAGCCGGACTAGCGGGGCCCTACGAGCAGTACTTC. Amino acid sequence: CASRAGLAGPYEQYF.

The V gene is TRBV11-2, the J gene TRBJ1-2, with D hard to call. The V gene's germline CDR1 is SGHAT and CDR2 FQNNGV. Trimming cost V 5 bases and J 0 bases, with 10 bases left between them. This CDR3 comprises 14 residues. As DNA, the CDR3 is TGTGCCAGCAGCAGCTTAAAAGCTAACTATGGCTACACCTTC. It codes for CASSSLKANYGYTF.

The chain combines TRBV9 with TRBJ2-3, with D perhaps being TRBD1 or TRBD2 (6 bases each). The CDR3 runs to 17 residues. From germline, CDR1 is SGDLS and CDR2 YYNGEE. Trimming removed 2 bases from V and 2 bases from J, with 18 bases in between. The CDR3 protein is CASSVGGGPQYTDTQYF. The CDR3 nucleotides are TGTGCCAGCAGCGTGGGGGGCGGACCGCAGTACACAGATACGCAGTATTTT. The full variable domain, rest sourced from reference TRBV9 and TRBJ2-3, is DSGVTQTPKHLITATGQRVTLRCSPRSGDLSVYWYQQSLDQGLQFLIQYYNGEERAKGNILERFSAQQFPDLHSELNLSSLELGDSALYFCASSVGGGPQYTDTQYFGPGTRLTVL.

This clone was counted a few times. The rearrangement links TRBV27 to TRBJ1-2; D not certain. Germline CDR1 is MNHEY and CDR2 is SMNVEV (reference sequence). The CDR3 spans 13 residues. V gave up 4 bases and J gave up 4 bases, with 10 bases separating them. The CDR3 loop is CASSSRDRYGYTF. The CDR3 DNA follows: TGTGCCAGCAGTTCACGGGATCGCTATGGCTACACCTTC.

This clone came up a few times. J is TRBJ2-2 and V is TRBV5-1, with 9 bases aligning to TRBD1. The CDR3 consists of 18 residues. V was pared by 0 bases and J by 2 bases, with 8 bases of the junction left unmatched. Looked up from germline, CDR1 is SGHRS and CDR2 is YFSETQ. The CDR3 coding sequence is TGCGCCAGCAGCTTGGAAGACAGGGGGGCATTTAACACCGGGGAGCTGTTTTTT. Translated, it gives CASSLEDRGAFNTGELFF.

This clone was observed once. The chain employs TRBV19 and TRBJ2-1; 9 positions agree with TRBD2. V dropped 1 base and J dropped 11; count of bases not matched to a gene: 6. The length of the CDR3 is 14 residues. Per the germline V gene, CDR1 is LNHDA and CDR2 is SQIVND (reference sequence). CDR3 in amino acids: CASSIASLAGKQFF. CDR3 nucleotide sequence: TGTGCCAGTAGTATAGCGTCGCTAGCGGGGAAGCAGTTCTTC.

This chain links TRBV21-1 with TRBJ2-2; no check of the table's D call, TRBD2, against the DNA was made. TRBV21-1 is tagged as a pseudogene. CDR3 length: 13 residues. The DNA for the CDR3 is TGTGCCCGCGGGGGGAGGACCGCCGGGGAGCTGTTTTTT. Protein sequence: CARGGRTAGELFF.

This rearrangement joins TRBV3-1 (or the pseudogene TRBV3-2) to TRBJ2-6; the D is unclear. V was cut by 4 bases and J by 0 bases, with 4 bases left in between. Per the germline V gene, CDR1 is LGHDT and CDR2 is YNNKEL (reference sequence). This CDR3 contains 14 residues. Here the CDR3 DNA reads TGTGCCAGCAGCCCCAACTCTGGGGCCAACGTCCTGACTTTC. Translation: CASSPNSGANVLTF.

This clone showed up just once. The chain is built from TRBV4-1 and TRBJ1-6; D call uncertain. CDR3 length: 15 amino acids. Germline V gives CDR1 MGHRA, CDR2 YSYEKL. V lost 3 bases and J lost 2, with 8 bases in between. This CDR3 is CASSQILAYNSPLHF. The CDR3 coding sequence is TGCGCCAGCAGCCAGATATTAGCCTATAATTCACCCCTCCACTTT.

V usage is TRBV9 and J usage is TRBJ2-5; D is perhaps TRBD2 (6 bases). Germline V gene data show CDR1 as SGDLS and CDR2 as YYNGEE. The CDR3 covers 15 residues. Trimming stripped 1 base from V and 4 bases from J, with 14 bases between. Here the CDR3 reads CASSVSTSRGETQYF. The CDR3, as DNA: TGTGCCAGCAGCGTATCAACTAGCCGGGGAGAGACCCAGTACTTC.

The chain carries TRBV6-5 and TRBJ2-3; 9 bases map to TRBD1. The J segment lost 2 bases and the V segment lost 6 bases, leaving 6 bases of the junction unmatched. Looked up from germline, CDR1 is MNHEY and CDR2 is SVGAGI. The CDR3 length is 15 residues. This chain's CDR3 is CASSRTGAITDTQYF. Here the CDR3 DNA reads TGTGCCAGCAGCCGGACAGGGGCTATCACAGATACGCAGTATTTT.

V usage is TRBV5-1 and J usage is TRBJ2-2, with D maybe TRBD2 (6 bases). CDR3 size: 14 residues. Trimming pared 3 bases from V and 5 bases from J, leaving 11 bases between. CDR1 is SGHRS, CDR2 YFSETQ, per germline. CDR3 DNA: TGCGCCAGCAGCTCCGGGGGAAGGACCGGGGAGCTGTTTTTT. It yields the protein CASSSGGRTGELFF.

The chain uses TRBV18 and TRBJ2-3, with 7 bases identical to TRBD1. V was clipped by 5 bases and J by 6 bases; unmatched bases: 8. The CDR3 spans 14 residues. CDR1 is KGHSH, CDR2 LQKENI, per germline. CDR3 coding DNA: TGTGCCAGCTCAATACAGGGGAAAGAGGATACGCAGTATTTT. Translation gives CASSIQGKEDTQYF. The whole variable domain, remainder taken from reference TRBV18 and TRBJ2-3, is NAGVMQNPRHLVRRRGQEARLRCSPMKGHSHVYWYRQLPEEGLKFMVYLQKENIIDESGMPKERFSAEFPKEGPSILRIQQVVRGDSAAYFCASSIQGKEDTQYFGPGTRLTVL.

This clone is a singleton in its sample. The genes are TRBV10-2 and TRBJ1-5; D remains ambiguous. V shed 1 base and J shed 9 bases, with 7 bases lying between them. This CDR3 is 12 amino acids long. Germline lookup yields CDR1 WSHSY and CDR2 SAAADI. In nucleotides, the CDR3 is TGCGCCAGCAGTGAGTTTCAGAGGCCCCAGCATTTT. It codes for CASSEFQRPQHF.

The rearrangement links TRBV3-1 (or the pseudogene TRBV3-2) to TRBJ1-2, with D unresolved. V was trimmed by 4 bases and J by 5 bases, leaving 14 bases between them. Germline V gene lookup returns CDR1 LGHDT and CDR2 YNNKEL (reference sequence). This CDR3 spans 14 amino acids. The CDR3: CASSPVGPGYGYTF. The CDR3, as DNA: TGTGCCAGCAGCCCCGTAGGACCGGGGTATGGCTACACCTTC.

The chain recombines TRBV5-4 with TRBJ2-2; maybe TRBD2 (5 bases). This CDR3 has 15 residues. The V and J ends lost 3 bases and 4 bases respectively, with 13 bases between them. The germline CDR1 and CDR2 sequences are SGHNT and YYREEE (reference sequence). The CDR3: CASSSRGRVTGELFF. CDR3 nucleotide sequence: TGTGCCAGCAGCTCTCGGGGTCGGGTCACCGGGGAGCTGTTTTTT.

This sequence joins TRBV12-3 or TRBV12-4 and TRBJ2-7; unclear D gene. Trimming took off 5 bases at V and 6 bases at J, with 11 bases between the two ends. The CDR3 consists of 12 residues. This chain's CDR3 is CASSRLGSEQYF. For the CDR3, the DNA is TGTGCCAGCAGTCGCCTGGGGTCCGAGCAGTACTTC.

J is TRBJ2-2 and V is TRBV18; D remains unclear. The germline V gene encodes CDR1 KGHSH and CDR2 LQKENI. The V gene lost 3 bases and the J gene lost 0 bases, with 11 bases spanning the gap. This CDR3 contains 16 residues. CDR3 bases: TGTGCCAGCTCACCGTATAAAGGAGCGAACACCGGGGAGCTGTTTTTT. This codes for CASSPYKGANTGELFF.

J is TRBJ2-2 and V is TRBV6-5; possible D gene TRBD1, 5 bases. Trimming removed 2 bases from V and 0 bases from J, with 7 bases in between. The germline gives CDR1 MNHEY, CDR2 SVGAGI. This CDR3 has 15 amino acids. The CDR3 DNA is TGTGCCAGCAGTTACAGGGGAACGAACACCGGGGAGCTGTTTTTT. This encodes CASSYRGTNTGELFF.